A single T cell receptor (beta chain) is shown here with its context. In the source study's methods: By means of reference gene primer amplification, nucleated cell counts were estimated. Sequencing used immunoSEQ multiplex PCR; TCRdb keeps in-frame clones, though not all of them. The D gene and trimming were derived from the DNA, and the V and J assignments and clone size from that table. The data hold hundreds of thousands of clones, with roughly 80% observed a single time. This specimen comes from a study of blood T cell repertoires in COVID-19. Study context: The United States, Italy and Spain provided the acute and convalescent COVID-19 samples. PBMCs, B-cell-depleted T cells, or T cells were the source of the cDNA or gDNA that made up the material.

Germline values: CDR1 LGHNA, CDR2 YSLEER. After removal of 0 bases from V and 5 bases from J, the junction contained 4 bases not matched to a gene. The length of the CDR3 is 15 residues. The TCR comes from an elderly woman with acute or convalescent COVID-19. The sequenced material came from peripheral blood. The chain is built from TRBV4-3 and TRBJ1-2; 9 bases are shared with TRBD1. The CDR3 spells CASSQDKGTGYGYTF. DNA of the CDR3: TGCGCCAGCAGCCAAGATAAAGGGACAGGGTATGGCTACACCTTC.